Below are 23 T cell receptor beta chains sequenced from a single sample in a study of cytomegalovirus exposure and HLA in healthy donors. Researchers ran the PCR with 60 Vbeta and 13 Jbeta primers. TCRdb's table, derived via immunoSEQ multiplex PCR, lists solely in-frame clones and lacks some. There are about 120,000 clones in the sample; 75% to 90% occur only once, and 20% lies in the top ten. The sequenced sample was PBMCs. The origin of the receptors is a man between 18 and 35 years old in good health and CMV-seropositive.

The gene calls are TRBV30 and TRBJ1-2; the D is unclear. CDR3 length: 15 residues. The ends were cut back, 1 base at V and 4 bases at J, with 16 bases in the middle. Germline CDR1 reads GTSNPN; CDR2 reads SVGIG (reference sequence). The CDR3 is CAWSGLRHLGYGYTF. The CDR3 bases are TGTGCCTGGAGTGGCCTGCGGCATTTGGGCTATGGCTACACCTTC.

The CDR3 loop is CASSVRNGGSLSYEQYF. In DNA, the CDR3 is TGTGCCAGCAGCGTTCGGAATGGGGGGAGTCTCAGTTACGAGCAGTACTTC. The rearrangement joins TRBV7-2 to TRBJ2-7, with a tentative D call TRBD2 (6 bases). Trimming shortened V by 5 bases and J by 4 bases, and 24 bases separated the two germline ends. The length of the CDR3 is 17 residues. CDR1 and CDR2 (germline): SGHTA, FQGNSA.

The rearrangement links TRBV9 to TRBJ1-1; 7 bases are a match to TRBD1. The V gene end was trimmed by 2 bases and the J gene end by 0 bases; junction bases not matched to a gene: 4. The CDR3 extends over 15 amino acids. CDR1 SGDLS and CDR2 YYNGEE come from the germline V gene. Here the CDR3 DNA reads TGTGCCAGCAGCGTGGGACAGAACATGAACACTGAAGCTTTCTTT. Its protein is CASSVGQNMNTEAFF.

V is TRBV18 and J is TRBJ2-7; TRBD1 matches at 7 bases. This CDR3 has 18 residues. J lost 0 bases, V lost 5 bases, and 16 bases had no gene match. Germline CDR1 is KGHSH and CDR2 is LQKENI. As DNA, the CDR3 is TGTGCCAGCTCATCCGAGGGTTGGGGACAGCGCCACTCCTACGAGCAGTACTTC. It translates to CASSSEGWGQRHSYEQYF.

CDR3 residues: CASSQARGYQETQYF. The CDR3 DNA sequence: TGCGCCAGCAGCCAAGCCCGGGGGTACCAAGAGACCCAGTACTTC. The rearrangement joins TRBV4-1 to TRBJ2-5; a weak D match, TRBD2 (6 bases). The CDR3 sequence is 15 residues long. V lost 1 base, J lost 0 bases, and 9 bases lay in between. Looked up from germline, CDR1 is MGHRA and CDR2 is YSYEKL.

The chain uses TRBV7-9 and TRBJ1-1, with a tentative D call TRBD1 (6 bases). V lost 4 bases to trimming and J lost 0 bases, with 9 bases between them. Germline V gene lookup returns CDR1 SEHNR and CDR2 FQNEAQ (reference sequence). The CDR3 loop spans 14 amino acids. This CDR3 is CASSWAGVNTEAFF. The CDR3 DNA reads TGTGCCAGCAGCTGGGCAGGGGTGAACACTGAAGCTTTCTTT. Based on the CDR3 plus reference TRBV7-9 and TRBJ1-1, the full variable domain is DTGVSQNPRHKITKRGQNVTFRCDPISEHNRLYWYRQTLGQGPEFLTYFQNEAQLEKSRLLSDRFSAERPKGSFSTLEIQRTEQGDSAMYLCASSWAGVNTEAFFGQGTRLTVV.

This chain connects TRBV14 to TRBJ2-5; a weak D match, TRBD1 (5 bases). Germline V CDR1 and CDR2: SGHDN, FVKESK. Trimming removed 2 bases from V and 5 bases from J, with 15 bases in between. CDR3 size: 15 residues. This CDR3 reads CASSQRSRVGETQYF. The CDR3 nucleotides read TGTGCCAGCAGCCAACGTTCCAGGGTGGGGGAGACCCAGTACTTC. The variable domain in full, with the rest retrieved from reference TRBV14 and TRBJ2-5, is EAGVTQFPSHSVIEKGQTVTLRCDPISGHDNLYWYRRVMGKEIKFLLHFVKESKQDESGMPNNRFLAERTGGTYSTLKVQPAELEDSGVYFCASSQRSRVGETQYFGPGTRLLVL.

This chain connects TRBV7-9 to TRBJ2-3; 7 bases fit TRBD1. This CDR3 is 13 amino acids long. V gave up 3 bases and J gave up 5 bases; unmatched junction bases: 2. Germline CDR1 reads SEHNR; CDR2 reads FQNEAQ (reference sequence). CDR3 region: CASSLAGGDTQYF. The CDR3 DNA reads TGTGCCAGCAGCTTGGCAGGGGGAGATACGCAGTATTTT.

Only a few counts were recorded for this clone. In DNA, the CDR3 is TGTGCCAGCAGCTCTGGACACTTAGCTAACTATGGCTACACCTTC. Its translation is CASSSGHLANYGYTF. The chain has TRBV5-6 and TRBJ1-2; TRBD1 is a possible D gene (5 bases). The CDR3 covers 15 residues. The V end lost 3 bases, the J end lost 0 bases, and 12 bases lay between the germline ends. Germline V gene lookup returns CDR1 SGHDT and CDR2 YYEEEE. Supplemented by reference TRBV5-6 and TRBJ1-2, the full variable domain reads DAGVTQSPTHLIKTRGQQVTLRCSPKSGHDTVSWYQQALGQGPQFIFQYYEEEERQRGNFPDRFSGHQFPNYSSELNVNALLLGDSALYLCASSSGHLANYGYTFGSGTRLTVV.

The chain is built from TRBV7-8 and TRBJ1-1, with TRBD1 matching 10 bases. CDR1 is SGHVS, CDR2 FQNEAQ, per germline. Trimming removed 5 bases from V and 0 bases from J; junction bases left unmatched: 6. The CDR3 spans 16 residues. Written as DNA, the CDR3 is TGTGCCAGCAGCCCGGGACAGGGGATTTTGAACACTGAAGCTTTCTTT. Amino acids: CASSPGQGILNTEAFF.

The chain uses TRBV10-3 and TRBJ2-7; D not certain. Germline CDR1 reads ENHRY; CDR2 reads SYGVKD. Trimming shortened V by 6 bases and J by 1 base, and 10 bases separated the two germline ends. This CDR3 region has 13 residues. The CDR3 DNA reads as TGTGCCATCAGCCCAACCGGGTCCTACGAGCAGTACTTC. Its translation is CAISPTGSYEQYF.

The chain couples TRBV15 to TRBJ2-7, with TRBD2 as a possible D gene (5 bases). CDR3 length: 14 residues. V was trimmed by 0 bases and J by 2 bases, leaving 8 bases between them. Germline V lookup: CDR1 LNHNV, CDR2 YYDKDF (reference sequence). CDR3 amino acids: CATSRESGTYEQYF. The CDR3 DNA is TGTGCCACCAGCAGAGAATCGGGGACCTACGAGCAGTACTTC.

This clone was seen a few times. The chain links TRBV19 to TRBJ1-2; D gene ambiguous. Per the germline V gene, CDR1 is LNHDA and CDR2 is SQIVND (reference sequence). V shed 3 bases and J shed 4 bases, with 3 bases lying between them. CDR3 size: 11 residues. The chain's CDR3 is CASSIRYGYTF. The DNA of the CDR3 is TGTGCCAGTAGTATCCGCTATGGCTACACCTTC.

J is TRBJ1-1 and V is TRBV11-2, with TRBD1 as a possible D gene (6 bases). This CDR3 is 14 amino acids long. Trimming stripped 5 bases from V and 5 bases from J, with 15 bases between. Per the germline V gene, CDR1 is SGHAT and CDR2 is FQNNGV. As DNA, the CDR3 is TGTGCCAGCAGCCTGGGAGGGGGAAGTACTGAAGCTTTCTTT. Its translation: CASSLGGGSTEAFF.

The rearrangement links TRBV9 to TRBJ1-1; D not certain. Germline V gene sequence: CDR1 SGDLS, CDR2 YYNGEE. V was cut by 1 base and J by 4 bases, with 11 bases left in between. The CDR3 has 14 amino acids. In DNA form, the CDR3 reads TGTGCCAGCAGCGTAACCCCCGACACCACTGAAGCTTTCTTT. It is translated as CASSVTPDTTEAFF.

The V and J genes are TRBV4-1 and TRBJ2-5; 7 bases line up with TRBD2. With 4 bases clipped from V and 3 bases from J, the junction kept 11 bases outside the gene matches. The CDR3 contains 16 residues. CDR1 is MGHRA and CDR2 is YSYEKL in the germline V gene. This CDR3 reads CASSRRRWGGEETQYF. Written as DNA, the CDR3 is TGCGCCAGCAGCCGTAGACGATGGGGGGGAGAAGAGACCCAGTACTTC.

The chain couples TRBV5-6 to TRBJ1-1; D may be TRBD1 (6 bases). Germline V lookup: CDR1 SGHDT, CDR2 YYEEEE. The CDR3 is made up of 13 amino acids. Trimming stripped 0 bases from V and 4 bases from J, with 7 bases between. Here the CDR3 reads CASSLVGATEAFF. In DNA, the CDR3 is TGTGCCAGCAGCTTGGTGGGGGCCACTGAAGCTTTCTTT.

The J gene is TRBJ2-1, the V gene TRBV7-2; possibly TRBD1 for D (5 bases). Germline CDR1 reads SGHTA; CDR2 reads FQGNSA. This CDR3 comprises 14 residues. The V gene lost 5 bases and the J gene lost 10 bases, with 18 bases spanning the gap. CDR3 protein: CASSARASRPEQFF. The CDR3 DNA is TGTGCCAGCAGCGCCAGGGCCTCCCGCCCGGAGCAGTTCTTC.

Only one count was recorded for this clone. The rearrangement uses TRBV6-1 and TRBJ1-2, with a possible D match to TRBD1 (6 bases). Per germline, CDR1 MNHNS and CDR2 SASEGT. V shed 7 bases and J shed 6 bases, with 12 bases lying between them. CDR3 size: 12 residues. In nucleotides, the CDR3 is TGTGCCAGCACCGACAGACAGGATGGCTACACCTTC. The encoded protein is CASTDRQDGYTF.

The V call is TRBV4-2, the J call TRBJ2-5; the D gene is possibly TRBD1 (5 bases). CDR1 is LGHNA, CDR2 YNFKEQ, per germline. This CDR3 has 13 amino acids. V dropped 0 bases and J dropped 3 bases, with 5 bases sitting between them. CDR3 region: CASSQDREETQYF. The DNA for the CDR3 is TGTGCCAGCAGCCAAGACAGGGAAGAGACCCAGTACTTC.

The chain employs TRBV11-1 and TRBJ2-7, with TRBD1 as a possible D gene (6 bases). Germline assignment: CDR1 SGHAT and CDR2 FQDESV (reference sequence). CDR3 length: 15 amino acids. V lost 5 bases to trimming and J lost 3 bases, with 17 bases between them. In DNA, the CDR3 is TGTGCCAGCAGCACTCCTGGACAGTCGCTCTACGAGCAGTACTTC. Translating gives CASSTPGQSLYEQYF.

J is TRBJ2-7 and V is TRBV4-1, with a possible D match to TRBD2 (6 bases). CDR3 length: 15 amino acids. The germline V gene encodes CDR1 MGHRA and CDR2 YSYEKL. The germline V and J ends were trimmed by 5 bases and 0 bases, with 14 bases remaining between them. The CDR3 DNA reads TGCGCCAGCAGCGGCGGGATTGACGGCTCCTACGAGCAGTACTTC. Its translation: CASSGGIDGSYEQYF.

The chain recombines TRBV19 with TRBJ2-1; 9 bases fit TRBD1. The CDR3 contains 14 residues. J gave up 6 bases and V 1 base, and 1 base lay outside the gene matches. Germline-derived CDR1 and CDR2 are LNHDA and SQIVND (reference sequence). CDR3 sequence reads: CASSIGDRVNEQFF. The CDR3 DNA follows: TGTGCCAGTAGTATAGGGGACAGGGTCAATGAGCAGTTCTTC.